This T cell receptor beta chain was identified during a study of sequential checkpoint blockade in melanoma. Study-wide background: First-line arms were nivolumab then ipilimumab, or the reverse, randomized 1:1. Maintenance nivolumab came after either treatment sequence.

Sequencing used immunoSEQ multiplex PCR; TCRdb keeps in-frame clones, though not all of them. The repertoire holds 30,000 or so clones, with approximately 86% as singletons. The CDR3 has 16 amino acids. CDR1 SGDLS and CDR2 YYNGEE come from the germline V gene. V lost 3 bases and J lost 5; bases outside the gene matches: 11. The treatment: randomized to nivolumab then ipilimumab (arm A) or the reverse (arm B). Live CD3+CD8+ CD19− CD56− cells were sorted from PBMCs. The sample in question was CD8+ T cells sorted from blood (inferred from file names), obtained from a patient given nivolumab and ipilimumab in sequence. The chain employs TRBV9 and TRBJ2-5; 9 bases fit TRBD2. The TCR sequence derives from a human donor with melanoma. CDR3 loop: CASSELAGGPGETQYF. DNA of the CDR3: TGTGCCAGCAGCGAATTGGCGGGAGGGCCGGGTGAGACCCAGTACTTC. The whole variable domain, remainder taken from reference TRBV9 and TRBJ2-5, is DSGVTQTPKHLITATGQRVTLRCSPRSGDLSVYWYQQSLDQGLQFLIQYYNGEERAKGNILERFSAQQFPDLHSELNLSSLELGDSALYFCASSELAGGPGETQYFGPGTRLLVL.